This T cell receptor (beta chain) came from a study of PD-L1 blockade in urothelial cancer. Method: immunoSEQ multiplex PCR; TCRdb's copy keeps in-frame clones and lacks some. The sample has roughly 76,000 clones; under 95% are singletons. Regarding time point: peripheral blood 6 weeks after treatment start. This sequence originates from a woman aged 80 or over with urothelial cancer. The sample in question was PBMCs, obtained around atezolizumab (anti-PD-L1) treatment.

The DNA for the CDR3 is TGTGCCAGCAGCGCAGGACTCCCGGGGTCGGAGCAGTACTTC. Translated, it gives CASSAGLPGSEQYF. The genes are TRBV9 and TRBJ2-7; maybe TRBD2 (5 bases). The germline gives CDR1 SGDLS, CDR2 YYNGEE. Trimming removed 3 bases at V and 7 bases at J, with 17 bases between. This CDR3 has 14 amino acids.